This TCR beta chain was recovered during a study of T cell changes during pregnancy in multiple sclerosis. The repertoire was sequenced with immunoSEQ multiplex PCR; TCRdb's copy has only in-frame clones and lacks some. This table holds fewer than 70,000 clones, about nine tenths found once. The CDR3 has 16 residues. Looked up from germline, CDR1 is MNHEY and CDR2 is SMNVEV (reference sequence). Trimming removed 6 bases from V and 6 bases from J, with 24 bases in between. The source is a female donor in good health, enrolled as a control in a pregnancy study. V usage is TRBV27 and J usage is TRBJ2-7, with D possibly TRBD2 on 6 matching bases. The sequences come from peripheral blood, collected in the second trimester of pregnancy. The CDR3 reads CASSRLVTGLLLEQYF. Written as DNA, the CDR3 is TGTGCCAGCAGCCGGTTGGTCACGGGACTTCTCCTCGAGCAGTACTTC.